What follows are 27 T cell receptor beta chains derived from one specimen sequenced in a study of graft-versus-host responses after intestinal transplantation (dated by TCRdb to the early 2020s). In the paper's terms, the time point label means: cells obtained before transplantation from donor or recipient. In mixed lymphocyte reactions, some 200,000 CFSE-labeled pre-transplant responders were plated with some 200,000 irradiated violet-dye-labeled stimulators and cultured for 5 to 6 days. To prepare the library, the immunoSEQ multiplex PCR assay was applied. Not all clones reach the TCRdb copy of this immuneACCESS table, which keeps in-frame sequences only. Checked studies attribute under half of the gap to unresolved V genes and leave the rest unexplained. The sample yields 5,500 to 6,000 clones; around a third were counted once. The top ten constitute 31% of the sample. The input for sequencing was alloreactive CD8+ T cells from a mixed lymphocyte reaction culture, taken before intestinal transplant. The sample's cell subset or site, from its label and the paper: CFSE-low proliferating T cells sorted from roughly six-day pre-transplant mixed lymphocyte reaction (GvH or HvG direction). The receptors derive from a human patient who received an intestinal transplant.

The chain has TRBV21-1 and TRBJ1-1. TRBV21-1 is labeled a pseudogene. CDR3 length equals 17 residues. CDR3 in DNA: TGTGCCAGCAGTTGCGCAGTAGCTACACAAATTCGCACTGAAGCTTTCTTT. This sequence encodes CASSCAVATQIRTEAFF.

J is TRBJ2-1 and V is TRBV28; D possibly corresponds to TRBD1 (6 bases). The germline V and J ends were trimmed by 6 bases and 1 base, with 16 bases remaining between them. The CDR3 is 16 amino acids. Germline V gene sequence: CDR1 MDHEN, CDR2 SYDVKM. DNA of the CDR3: TGTGCCAGCAGATACAGGGAAGTATCGTCCTACAATGAGCAGTTCTTC. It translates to CASRYREVSSYNEQFF.

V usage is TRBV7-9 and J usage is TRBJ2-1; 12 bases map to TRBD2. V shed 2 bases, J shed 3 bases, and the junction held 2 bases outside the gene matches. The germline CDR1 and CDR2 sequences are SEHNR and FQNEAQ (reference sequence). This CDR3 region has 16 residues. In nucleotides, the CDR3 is TGTGCCAGCAGCTTAATGGGACTAGCGGGCTACAATGAGCAGTTCTTC. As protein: CASSLMGLAGYNEQFF.

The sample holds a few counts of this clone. Written as DNA, the CDR3 is TGTGCCATCAGTGAGTCGGCTAGCGGGAGGTTGTCGCAAGAGACCCAGTACTTC. This sequence encodes CAISESASGRLSQETQYF. The rearrangement uses TRBV10-3 and TRBJ2-5, with 11 bases that match TRBD2. Germline CDR1 is ENHRY and CDR2 is SYGVKD. The CDR3 runs to 18 residues. Trimming at V came to 0 bases and at J to 2 bases, leaving 8 bases not matched to a gene.

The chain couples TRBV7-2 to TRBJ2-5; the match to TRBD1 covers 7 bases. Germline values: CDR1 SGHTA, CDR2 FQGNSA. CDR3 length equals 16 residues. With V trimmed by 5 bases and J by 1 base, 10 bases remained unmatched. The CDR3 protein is CASSLTGRGSQETQYF. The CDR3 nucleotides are TGTGCCAGCAGCCTGACAGGGAGAGGGAGCCAAGAGACCCAGTACTTC.

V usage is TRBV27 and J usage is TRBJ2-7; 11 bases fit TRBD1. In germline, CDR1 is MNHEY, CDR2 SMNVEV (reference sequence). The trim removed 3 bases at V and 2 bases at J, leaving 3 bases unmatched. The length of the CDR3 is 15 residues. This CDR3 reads CASSLGTGGPYEQYF. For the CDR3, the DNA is TGTGCCAGCAGTTTGGGGACAGGGGGACCCTACGAGCAGTACTTC.

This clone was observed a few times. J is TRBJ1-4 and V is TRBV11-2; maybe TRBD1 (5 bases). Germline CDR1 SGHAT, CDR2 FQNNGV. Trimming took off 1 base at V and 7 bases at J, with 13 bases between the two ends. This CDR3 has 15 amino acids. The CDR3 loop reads CASSLVSGQGEKLFF. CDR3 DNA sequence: TGTGCCAGCAGCTTAGTTTCCGGGCAGGGTGAAAAACTGTTTTTT. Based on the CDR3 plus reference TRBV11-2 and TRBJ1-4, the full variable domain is EAGVAQSPRYKIIEKRQSVAFWCNPISGHATLYWYQQILGQGPKLLIQFQNNGVVDDSQLPKDRFSAERLKGVDSTLKIQPAKLEDSAVYLCASSLVSGQGEKLFFGSGTQLSVL.

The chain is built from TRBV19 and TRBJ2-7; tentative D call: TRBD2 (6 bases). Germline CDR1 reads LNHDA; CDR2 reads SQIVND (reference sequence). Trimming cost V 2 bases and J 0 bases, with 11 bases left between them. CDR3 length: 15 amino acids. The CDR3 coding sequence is TGTGCCAGTAGTATAATCGGGGGTATCTCCTACGAGCAGTACTTC. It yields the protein CASSIIGGISYEQYF.

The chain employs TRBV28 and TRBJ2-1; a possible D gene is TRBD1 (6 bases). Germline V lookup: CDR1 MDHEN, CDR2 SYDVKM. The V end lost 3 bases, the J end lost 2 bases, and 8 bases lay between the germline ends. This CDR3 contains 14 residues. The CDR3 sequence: CASSFHRAYNEQFF. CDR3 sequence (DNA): TGTGCCAGCAGTTTTCACAGGGCCTACAATGAGCAGTTCTTC. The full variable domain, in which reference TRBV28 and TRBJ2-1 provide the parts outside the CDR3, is DVKVTQSSRYLVKRTGEKVFLECVQDMDHENMFWYRQDPGLGLRLIYFSYDVKMKEKGDIPEGYSVSREKKERFSLILESASTNQTSMYLCASSFHRAYNEQFFGPGTRLTVL.

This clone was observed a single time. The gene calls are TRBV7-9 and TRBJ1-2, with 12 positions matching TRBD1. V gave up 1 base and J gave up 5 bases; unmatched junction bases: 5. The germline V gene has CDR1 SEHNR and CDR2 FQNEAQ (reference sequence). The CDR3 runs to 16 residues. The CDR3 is CASSLGGQGAPYGYTF. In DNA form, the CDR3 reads TGTGCCAGCAGCTTAGGGGGACAGGGGGCGCCGTATGGCTACACCTTC.

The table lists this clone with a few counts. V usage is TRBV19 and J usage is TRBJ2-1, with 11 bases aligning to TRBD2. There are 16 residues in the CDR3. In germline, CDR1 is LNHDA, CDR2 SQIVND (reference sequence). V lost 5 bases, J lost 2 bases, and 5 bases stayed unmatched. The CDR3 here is CASSPPLAGAYNEQFF. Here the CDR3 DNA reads TGTGCCAGTAGTCCCCCACTAGCGGGAGCCTACAATGAGCAGTTCTTC.

Here the CDR3 DNA reads TGCGCCAGCAGCCCGCAGAACCAAGAGACCCAGTACTTC. Protein: CASSPQNQETQYF. This chain uses TRBV5-1 with TRBJ2-5; D is undetermined. V was pared by 4 bases and J by 0 bases, with 7 bases between. Germline CDR1 is SGHRS and CDR2 is YFSETQ. The CDR3 is 13 amino acids.

The CDR3, as DNA: TGTGCCAGCAGTGAAATGGGGGGTGCACTCGAGCAGTACTTC. It yields the protein CASSEMGGALEQYF. This sequence joins TRBV6-1 and TRBJ2-7; a weak D match, TRBD2 (6 bases). V was clipped by 2 bases and J by 6 bases, with 14 bases between them. The germline CDR1 and CDR2 sequences are MNHNS and SASEGT. The CDR3 totals 14 residues.

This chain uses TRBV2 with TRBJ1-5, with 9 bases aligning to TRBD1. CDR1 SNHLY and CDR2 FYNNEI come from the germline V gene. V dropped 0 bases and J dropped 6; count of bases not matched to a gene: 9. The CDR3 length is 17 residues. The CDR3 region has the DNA TGTGCCAGCAGTGAAGCGAACTCACAGGGGGCGAGTCAGCCCCAGCATTTT. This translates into CASSEANSQGASQPQHF.

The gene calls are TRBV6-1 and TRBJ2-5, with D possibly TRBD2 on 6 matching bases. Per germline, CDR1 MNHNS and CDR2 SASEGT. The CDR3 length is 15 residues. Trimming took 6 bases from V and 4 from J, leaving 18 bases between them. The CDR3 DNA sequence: TGTGCCAGCAGGGACCCCCTGGGGCGGGGAGAGACCCAGTACTTC. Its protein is CASRDPLGRGETQYF.

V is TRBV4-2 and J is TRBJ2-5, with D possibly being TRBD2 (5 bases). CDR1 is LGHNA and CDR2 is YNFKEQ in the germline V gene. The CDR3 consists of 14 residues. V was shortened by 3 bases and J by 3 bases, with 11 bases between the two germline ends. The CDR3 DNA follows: TGTGCCAGCAGCCACGGAGGCACGAAAGAGACCCAGTACTTC. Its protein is CASSHGGTKETQYF.

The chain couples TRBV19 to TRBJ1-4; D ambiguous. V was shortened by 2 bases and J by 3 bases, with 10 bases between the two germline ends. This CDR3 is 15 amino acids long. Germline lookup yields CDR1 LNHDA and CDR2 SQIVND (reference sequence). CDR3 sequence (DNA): TGTGCCAGTAGTATAATCTGGAGACCTAATGAAAAACTGTTTTTT. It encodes CASSIIWRPNEKLFF.

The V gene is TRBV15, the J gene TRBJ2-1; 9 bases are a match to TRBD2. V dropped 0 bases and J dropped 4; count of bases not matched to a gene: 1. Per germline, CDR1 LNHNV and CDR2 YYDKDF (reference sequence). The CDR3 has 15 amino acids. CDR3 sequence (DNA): TGTGCCACCAGCAGAGACCTAGCGGGGTACAATGAGCAGTTCTTC. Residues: CATSRDLAGYNEQFF.

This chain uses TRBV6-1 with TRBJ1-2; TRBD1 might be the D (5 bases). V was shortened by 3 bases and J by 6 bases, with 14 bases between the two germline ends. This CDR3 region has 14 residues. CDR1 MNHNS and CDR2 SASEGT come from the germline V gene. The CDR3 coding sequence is TGTGCCAGCAGTGAGGGGGGAGGCTGGGATGGCTACACCTTC. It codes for CASSEGGGWDGYTF.

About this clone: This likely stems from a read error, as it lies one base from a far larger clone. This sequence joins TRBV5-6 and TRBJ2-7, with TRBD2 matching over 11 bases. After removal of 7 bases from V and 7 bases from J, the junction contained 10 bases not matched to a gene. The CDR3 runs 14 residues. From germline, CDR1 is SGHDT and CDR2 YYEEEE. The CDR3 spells CASLPGLADNEQYF. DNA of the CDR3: TGTGCCAGCTTACCGGGACTAGCGGATAATGAGCAGTACTTC. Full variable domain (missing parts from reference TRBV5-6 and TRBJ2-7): DAGVTQSPTHLIKTRGQQVTLRCSPKSGHDTVSWYQQALGQGPQFIFQYYEEEERQRGNFPDRFSGHQFPNYSSELNVNALLLGDSALYLCASLPGLADNEQYFGPGTRLTVT.

Here the CDR3 DNA reads TGTGCCACCAGCAGAGAAGAGTACCAAGAGACCCAGTACTTC. Its protein product is CATSREEYQETQYF. The genes are TRBV15 and TRBJ2-5; no definite D call. Trimming cost V 0 bases and J 0 bases, with 5 bases left between them. This CDR3 is built from 14 residues. CDR1 and CDR2 from the germline V gene are LNHNV and YYDKDF (reference sequence).

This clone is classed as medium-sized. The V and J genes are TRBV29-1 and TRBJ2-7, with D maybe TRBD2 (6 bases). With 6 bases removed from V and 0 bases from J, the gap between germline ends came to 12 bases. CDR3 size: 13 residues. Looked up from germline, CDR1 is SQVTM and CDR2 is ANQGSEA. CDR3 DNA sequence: TGCAGCGTCCCCGGCGGGGACTCCTACGAGCAGTACTTC. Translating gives CSVPGGDSYEQYF.

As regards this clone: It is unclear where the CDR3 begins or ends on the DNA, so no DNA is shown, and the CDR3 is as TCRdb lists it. The CDR3 is CASSLVGGLSQIRSIF. The rearrangement joins TRBV5-1 to TRBJ2-3; the table's D call, TRBD2, was not checked against the DNA. The V gene's germline CDR1 is SGHRS and CDR2 YFSETQ. The CDR3 totals 16 residues, both ends included.

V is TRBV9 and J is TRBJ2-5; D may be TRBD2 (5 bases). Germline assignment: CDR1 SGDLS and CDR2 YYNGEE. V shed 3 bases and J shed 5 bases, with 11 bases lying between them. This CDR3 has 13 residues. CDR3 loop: CASSGERLETQYF. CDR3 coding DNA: TGTGCCAGCAGCGGGGAGAGGCTGGAGACCCAGTACTTC. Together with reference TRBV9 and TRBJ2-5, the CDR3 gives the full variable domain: DSGVTQTPKHLITATGQRVTLRCSPRSGDLSVYWYQQSLDQGLQFLIQYYNGEERAKGNILERFSAQQFPDLHSELNLSSLELGDSALYFCASSGERLETQYFGPGTRLLVL.

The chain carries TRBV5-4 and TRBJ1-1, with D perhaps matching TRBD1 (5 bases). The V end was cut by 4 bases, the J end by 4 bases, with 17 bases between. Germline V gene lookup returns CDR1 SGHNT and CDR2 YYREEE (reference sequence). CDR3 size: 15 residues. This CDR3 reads CASSGAVGLGTEAFF. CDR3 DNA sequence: TGTGCCAGCAGCGGGGCGGTGGGGCTTGGCACTGAAGCTTTCTTT.

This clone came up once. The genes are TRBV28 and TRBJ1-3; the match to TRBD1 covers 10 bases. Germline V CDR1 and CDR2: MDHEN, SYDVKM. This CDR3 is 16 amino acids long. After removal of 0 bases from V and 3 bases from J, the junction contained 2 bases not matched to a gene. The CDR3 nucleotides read TGTGCCAGCAGTTTATGGACAGGGGGCAGTGGAAACACCATATATTTT. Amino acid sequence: CASSLWTGGSGNTIYF.

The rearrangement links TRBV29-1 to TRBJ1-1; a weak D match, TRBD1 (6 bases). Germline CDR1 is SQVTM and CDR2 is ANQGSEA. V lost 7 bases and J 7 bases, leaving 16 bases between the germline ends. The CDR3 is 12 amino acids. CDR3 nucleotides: TGCAGCGCACCTTTCAGGGGTCTTGAAGCTTTCTTT. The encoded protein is CSAPFRGLEAFF.